This is a list of T cell receptor beta chains from one sample in a study of technical replicates of blood from several donors. The protocol was immunoSEQ multiplex PCR, while the TCRdb copy is restricted to in-frame clones and leaves out a portion. The table has about 60,000 clones, around nine tenths seen once. The material sequenced was PBMCs. The receptors were sampled from a human donor in good health. Some clones in this sample may be carry-over from other donors' samples. Each CDR3 is given with its conserved first and last residue. The size field is filled for only some rows; it gives once, few, many or a size class.

v_call: TRBV7-8; clone_size: .; j_call: TRBJ1-5; cdr3_aa: CASSYDRDQPQHF
v_call: TRBV2; clone_size: .; j_call: TRBJ2-2; cdr3_aa: CASSGTSGRLNTGELFF
v_call: TRBV5-6; clone_size: .; j_call: TRBJ2-2; cdr3_aa: CASSWGGQGKSTGELFF
v_call: TRBV29-1; clone_size: .; j_call: TRBJ2-7; cdr3_aa: CSVEMGGTRYF
v_call: TRBV2; clone_size: few; j_call: TRBJ1-1; cdr3_aa: CANSQGGNTEAFF
v_call: TRBV19; clone_size: once; j_call: TRBJ2-7; cdr3_aa: CASSDRASYEQYF
v_call: TRBV4-3; clone_size: once; j_call: TRBJ1-4; cdr3_aa: CASSPRQGKNEKLFF
v_call: TRBV6-6; clone_size: .; j_call: TRBJ2-1; cdr3_aa: CASSYSTPAGGLFF
v_call: TRBV10-3; clone_size: .; j_call: TRBJ2-7; cdr3_aa: CAIGGSALRDEQYF
v_call: TRBV6-4; clone_size: .; j_call: TRBJ1-4; cdr3_aa: CASPEGWEGQGAVVEKLFF
v_call: TRBV6-6; clone_size: once; j_call: TRBJ1-4; cdr3_aa: CASSYLRRTTNEKLFF
v_call: TRBV7-7; clone_size: .; j_call: TRBJ2-3; cdr3_aa: CASSPTSGADTQYF
v_call: TRBV4-3; clone_size: once; j_call: TRBJ2-2; cdr3_aa: CASSQQWRPGELFF
v_call: TRBV23-1; clone_size: .; j_call: TRBJ1-4; cdr3_aa: CASSQTRGGEELTNEKLFF
v_call: TRBV4-1; clone_size: .; j_call: TRBJ2-5; cdr3_aa: CASSLQGVSETQYF
v_call: TRBV11-2; clone_size: few; j_call: TRBJ2-5; cdr3_aa: CASSGRGETQYF
v_call: TRBV6-6; clone_size: .; j_call: TRBJ2-7; cdr3_aa: CASRTSGGYEQYF
v_call: TRBV15; clone_size: .; j_call: TRBJ1-5; cdr3_aa: CATSIRTGVFEPQHF
v_call: TRBV11-3; clone_size: .; j_call: TRBJ2-1; cdr3_aa: CASSQGLAYNEQFF
v_call: TRBV7-2; clone_size: .; j_call: TRBJ2-5; cdr3_aa: CASSLARETQYF
v_call: TRBV4-2; clone_size: .; j_call: TRBJ1-5; cdr3_aa: CASSQDRTGGNQPQHF
v_call: TRBV5-1; clone_size: few; j_call: TRBJ2-5; cdr3_aa: CASTLLAGGDWAQYF
v_call: TRBV19; clone_size: once; j_call: TRBJ1-4; cdr3_aa: CATETTGATNEKLFF
v_call: TRBV4-3; clone_size: .; j_call: TRBJ1-2; cdr3_aa: CASSQRTGSNYGYTF
v_call: TRBV30; clone_size: .; j_call: TRBJ2-7; cdr3_aa: CAWSGLAGNEQYF
v_call: TRBV9; clone_size: medium-sized; j_call: TRBJ1-6; cdr3_aa: CASSAPGGSKNSPLHF
v_call: TRBV19; clone_size: .; j_call: TRBJ1-4; cdr3_aa: CASSIHRGPPNEKLFF
v_call: TRBV28; clone_size: few; j_call: TRBJ1-5; cdr3_aa: CASSLLKGGSVNQPQHF
v_call: TRBV25-1; clone_size: once; j_call: TRBJ2-2; cdr3_aa: CASSERGTTGELFF
v_call: TRBV4-1; clone_size: .; j_call: TRBJ2-2; cdr3_aa: CASSQAGLAGLLGELFF